The rows below give T cell receptor beta chains drawn from one sample of a study of shared clonotypes between healthy human individuals. The data were produced by immunoSEQ multiplex PCR, yet TCRdb's version contains in-frame clones alone and is incomplete. The sample yields about 590,000 clones, less than 97% seen once. The specimen was naive CD8+ T cells sorted from blood. These receptors were collected from a woman in her twenties or thirties in good health. Each CDR3 is given with its conserved first and last residue. A D gene is named only where the DNA matches it firmly. Clone size appears in some rows only: once, few, many, or a class for an expanded clone.

d_gene	v_gene	j_gene	abundance	CDR3nt	CDR3aa
TRBD2	TRBV5-4	TRBJ2-1	.	TGTGCTAGTCGTCTAGCGGGAACTTTAGGAAATTCTGAGCAGTTCTTC	CASRLAGTLGNSEQFF
TRBD2	TRBV19	TRBJ2-1	.	TGTGCCAGTAGACTAGCGGGAGACAATGAGCAGTTCTTC	CASRLAGDNEQFF
.	TRBV27	TRBJ2-7	.	TGTGCCAGCAGTCCGGGCAGCTCCTACGAGCAGTACTTC	CASSPGSSYEQYF
.	TRBV6-6	TRBJ1-5	.	TGTGCCAGCAGTTACCCGCAGGGGATCAATCAGCCCCAGCATTTT	CASSYPQGINQPQHF
TRBD1	TRBV2	TRBJ2-7	.	TGTGCCAGCGGGACAGGGCCCCTAGGCGAGCAGTACTTC	CASGTGPLGEQYF
.	TRBV5-6	TRBJ1-1	.	TGTGCCAGCTCAGGACCCCCGACTGAAGCTTTCTTT	CASSGPPTEAFF
.	TRBV27	TRBJ2-3	.	TGTGCCAGCAGTCAGGTGGGGACGCAGTATTTT	CASSQVGTQYF
.	TRBV7-8	TRBJ2-7	.	TGTGCCAGCAGCTTCCTCAGCGCCGAGCAGTACTTC	CASSFLSAEQYF
TRBD2	TRBV28	TRBJ2-1	.	TGTGCCAGCAGTCTCCGTGGGGGGAGGGCCGGTGAGCAGTTCTTC	CASSLRGGRAGEQFF
TRBD1	TRBV6-5	TRBJ2-7	.	TGTGCCAGCAGTTCGGGACAGGGGAGCTCCTACGAGCAGTACTTC	CASSSGQGSSYEQYF
TRBD2	TRBV29-1	TRBJ2-2	.	TGCAGCGTTGAAACAACCGGGACTAGCGGGACGAACACCGGGGAGCTGTTTTTT	CSVETTGTSGTNTGELFF
.	TRBV27	TRBJ2-1	.	TGTGCCACGGGACTCTCCTACAATGAGCAGTTCTTC	CATGLSYNEQFF
.	TRBV7-8	TRBJ2-2	once	TGTGCCAGCAGCGGGCTGTCGGGGGTGAACACCGGGGAGCTGTTTTTT	CASSGLSGVNTGELFF
TRBD2	TRBV7-9	TRBJ2-7	.	TGTGCCAGCAGCTTGTCTAGCGGGAGCTCCTACGAGCAGTACTTC	CASSLSSGSSYEQYF
.	TRBV20-1	TRBJ2-1	.	TGCAGTGCCCCAGACTCCAATGAGCAGTTCTTC	CSAPDSNEQFF
TRBD2	TRBV25-1	TRBJ2-5	.	TGTGCCAGCAGTGAATGGGGGGGGGAGACCCAGTACTTC	CASSEWGGETQYF
TRBD1	TRBV5-1	TRBJ2-7	.	TGCGCCAGCAGCACGGGACAGAACTACGAGCAGTACTTC	CASSTGQNYEQYF
.	TRBV30	TRBJ2-7	few	TGTGCCTGGAGTGTAGGACTTGCCAGCTCCTACGAGCAGTACTTC	CAWSVGLASSYEQYF
.	TRBV27	TRBJ1-1	.	TGTGCCAGCACGCCACAGGGAGTGGGGACTGAAGCTTTCTTT	CASTPQGVGTEAFF
.	TRBV10-2	TRBJ1-5	.	TGCGCCACCGATCCAGGGTACAGCAATCAGCCCCAGCATTTT	CATDPGYSNQPQHF
TRBD2	TRBV7-6	TRBJ2-7	.	TGTGCCAGCAGCCCCTCTAGCGGGAGCTCCTACGAGCAGTACTTC	CASSPSSGSSYEQYF
TRBD2	TRBV7-9	TRBJ2-1	.	TGTGCCAGCAGCTTAGGGGCTAGCGGAGGGCCATACAATGAGCAGTTCTTC	CASSLGASGGPYNEQFF
.	TRBV27	TRBJ2-7	.	TGTGCCAGCAGTTCGGGACATGGCTACGAGCAGTACTTC	CASSSGHGYEQYF
.	TRBV27	TRBJ2-7	.	TGTGCCAGCAGTGAAGGGACACCTTCCTACGAGCAGTACTTC	CASSEGTPSYEQYF
.	TRBV27	TRBJ1-5	.	TGTGCCAGCAGTTTTTCTGCGAGCAATCAGCCCCAGCATTTT	CASSFSASNQPQHF
.	TRBV5-8	TRBJ1-2	.	TGTGCCAGCAGCTTGCCAAACCCCTCCTATGGCTACACCTTC	CASSLPNPSYGYTF
TRBD2	TRBV9	TRBJ2-7	.	TGTGCCAGCAGCGTAGGGGCTAGCGGGTCTTACGAGCAGTACTTC	CASSVGASGSYEQYF
TRBD1	TRBV6-6	TRBJ2-7	.	TGTGCCAGCACCGGACAGGGTGGCCTTACAAACGAGCAGTACTTC	CASTGQGGLTNEQYF
.	TRBV10-3	TRBJ2-7	.	TGTGCCATCAGTGAGCAAGGGACGACCTACGAGCAGTACTTC	CAISEQGTTYEQYF
TRBD1	TRBV7-9	TRBJ2-5	.	TGTGCCAGCAGACGGACAGGGGGTAGCCAAGAGACCCAGTACTTC	CASRRTGGSQETQYF
.	TRBV5-6	TRBJ1-4	.	TGTGCCAGCAGCGGCCCGGGAGACGAGGATGAAAAACTGTTTTTT	CASSGPGDEDEKLFF
.	TRBV25-1	TRBJ1-2	.	TGTGCCAGCAGTGAATGGGGTGGAAGTTCTAACTATGGCTACACCTTC	CASSEWGGSSNYGYTF
.	TRBV5-8	TRBJ2-7	.	TGTGCCAGCAGCTCTCTCACCGGCGAGAAAACCTCCTACGAGCAGTACTTC	CASSSLTGEKTSYEQYF
.	TRBV5-4	TRBJ2-7	.	TGTGCCAGCAGCAAGCGGTTCAACCCCTACGAGCAGTACTTC	CASSKRFNPYEQYF
.	TRBV15	TRBJ1-1	.	TGTGCCACCAGCAGAGATTTTGGGACTGAAGCTTTCTTT	CATSRDFGTEAFF
TRBD1	TRBV7-3	TRBJ2-3	.	TGTGCCAGCAGCTTCACAGGGGGTATCACAGATACGCAGTATTTT	CASSFTGGITDTQYF
.	TRBV6-1	TRBJ2-1	.	TGTGCCAGCAGTGAACCGGGAGCCATGGATGAGCAGTTCTTC	CASSEPGAMDEQFF
.	TRBV2	TRBJ2-3	.	TGTGCCAACTCGATAGGGACTGCCCCAACTAGCACAGATACGCAGTATTTT	CANSIGTAPTSTDTQYF
.	TRBV27	TRBJ2-7	.	TGTGCCAGCACGGGTCAGGGTCTCGAGCAGTACTTC	CASTGQGLEQYF
.	TRBV28	TRBJ1-1	.	TGTGCCAGCAGCGACGGGGGTGAAGCTTTCTTT	CASSDGGEAFF
TRBD1	TRBV27	TRBJ1-2	.	TGTGCCAGCAGCGAAACAGGGGGCTATGGCTACACCTTC	CASSETGGYGYTF
TRBD2	TRBV27	TRBJ2-7	.	TGTGCCAGCAGTTTTTCGAGCGGGACGGTCTCCTACGAGCAGTACTTC	CASSFSSGTVSYEQYF
TRBD1	TRBV15	TRBJ1-2	.	TGTGCCACCAGCAAGCCCCGAGAGGGGGCCTCCTATGGCTACACCTTC	CATSKPREGASYGYTF
.	TRBV28	TRBJ2-7	.	TGTGCCAGCAGTCCCCCATGGTACGAGCAGTACTTC	CASSPPWYEQYF
TRBD1	TRBV2	TRBJ1-1	.	TGTGCCAGCAGTGGGACAGGGGCCCCGAACACTGAAGCTTTCTTT	CASSGTGAPNTEAFF
TRBD1	TRBV19	TRBJ2-7	.	TGTGCCAGTAGTAACCCGGGACAGCTACCCGAGCAGTACTTC	CASSNPGQLPEQYF
TRBD1	TRBV28	TRBJ1-5	.	TGTGCCAGCAGAGGGGACAGGGGCAATCAGCCCCAGCATTTT	CASRGDRGNQPQHF
.	TRBV11-3	TRBJ2-3	.	TGTGCCAGCAGCTTACTGGAGACAGATACGCAGTATTTT	CASSLLETDTQYF
.	TRBV5-5	TRBJ2-7	.	TGTGCCAGCAAACTGCTCAAGGGCCCCTACGAGCAGTACTTC	CASKLLKGPYEQYF
.	TRBV9	TRBJ2-7	.	TGTGCCAGCAGCGACGGGAGAGAAAGGGAGTACGAGCAGTACTTC	CASSDGREREYEQYF
.	TRBV27	TRBJ2-7	.	TGTGCCAGCAGTGGACTCCGGGGCGAGCAGTACTTC	CASSGLRGEQYF
.	TRBV7-9	TRBJ2-7	.	TGTGCCAGCAGCTTAGGTGGTTTCGGCTACGAGCAGTACTTC	CASSLGGFGYEQYF
.	TRBV25-1	TRBJ1-1	.	TGTGCCAGCGGACCCGGGCCACAGAGGGCTTTCTTT	CASGPGPQRAFF